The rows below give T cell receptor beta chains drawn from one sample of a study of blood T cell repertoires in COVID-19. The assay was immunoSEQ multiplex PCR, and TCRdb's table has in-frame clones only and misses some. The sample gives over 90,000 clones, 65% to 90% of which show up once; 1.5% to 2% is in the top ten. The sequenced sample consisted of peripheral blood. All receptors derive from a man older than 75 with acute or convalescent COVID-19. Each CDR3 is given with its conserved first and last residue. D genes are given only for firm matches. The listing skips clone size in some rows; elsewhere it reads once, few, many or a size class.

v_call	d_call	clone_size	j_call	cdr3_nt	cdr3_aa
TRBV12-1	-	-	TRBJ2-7	TGTGCCAGCAGCCCTTGGGGCCCGGTAAAGGACTCCTACGAGCAGTACTTC	CASSPWGPVKDSYEQYF
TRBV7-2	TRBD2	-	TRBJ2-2	TGTGCCAGCAGCTCTTTAGGGACTAGTGGCACCGGGGAGCTGTTTTTT	CASSSLGTSGTGELFF
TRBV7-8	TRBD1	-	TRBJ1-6	TGTGCCAGCAGTCATGGACAGGGAGCCTATAATTCACCCCTCCACTTT	CASSHGQGAYNSPLHF
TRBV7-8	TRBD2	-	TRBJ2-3	TGTGCCAGCAGCTTAGCTAGCGGGAGTGGCGGAGATACGCAGTATTTT	CASSLASGSGGDTQYF
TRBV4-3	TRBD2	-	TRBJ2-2	TGCGCCAGCAGCCAAGCAGTAATAGCGGGAGCGTCAGGCGGGGAGCTGTTTTTT	CASSQAVIAGASGGELFF
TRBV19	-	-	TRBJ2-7	TGTGCCAGTAGTCCGTCGGGCTCCTACGAGCAGTACTTC	CASSPSGSYEQYF
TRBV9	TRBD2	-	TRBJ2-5	TGTGCCAGCAGCGTAGGGACTAGCGGGCAAGAGACCCAGTACTTC	CASSVGTSGQETQYF
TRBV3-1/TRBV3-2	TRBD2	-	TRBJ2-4	TGTGCCAGCAGACCCGGGACTACAGCCAAAAACATTCAGTACTTC	CASRPGTTAKNIQYF
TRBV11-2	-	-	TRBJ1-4	TGTGCCAGCAGCTCGCGGACAGCCGGTAATGAAAAACTGTTTTTT	CASSSRTAGNEKLFF
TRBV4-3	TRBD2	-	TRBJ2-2	TGCGCCAGCAGCCTCAACCTGGGGCTAGCGGGAGGAGGGGCCGGGGAGCTGTTTTTT	CASSLNLGLAGGGAGELFF
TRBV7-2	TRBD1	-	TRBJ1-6	TGTGCCAGCAGCTTACAGACAGGGTATAATTCACCCCTCCACTTT	CASSLQTGYNSPLHF
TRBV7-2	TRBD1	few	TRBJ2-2	TGTGCCAGCAGACCGACAGGGGGTGGCGGGGAGCTGTTTTTT	CASRPTGGGGELFF
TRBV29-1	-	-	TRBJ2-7	TGCAGCGTTTTTGACAGCTACGAGCAGTACTTC	CSVFDSYEQYF
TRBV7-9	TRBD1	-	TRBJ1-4	TGTGCCAGCAGCTTAGGAGATTACAGGGGGCTGGGTGAAAAACTGTTTTTT	CASSLGDYRGLGEKLFF
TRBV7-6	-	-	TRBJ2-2	TGTGCCAGCAGCTTTAGTCCGACGAACACCGGGGAGCTGTTTTTT	CASSFSPTNTGELFF
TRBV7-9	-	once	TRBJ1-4	TGTGCCAGCAGCCATCCCGGGAGTAATGAAAAACTGTTTTTT	CASSHPGSNEKLFF
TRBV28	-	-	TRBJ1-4	TGTGCCAGCAGTTTACTCTCCACAGCAACTAATGAAAAACTGTTTTTT	CASSLLSTATNEKLFF
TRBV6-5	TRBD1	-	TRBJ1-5	TGTGCCAGCAACGGCAGGGGGCAGCCCCAGCATTTT	CASNGRGQPQHF
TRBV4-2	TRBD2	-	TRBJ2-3	TGTGCCAGCAGCCAAGGACCAGCGGGAGAAGGAACAGATACGCAGTATTTT	CASSQGPAGEGTDTQYF
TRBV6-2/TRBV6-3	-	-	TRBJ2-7	TGTGCCAGCAGTTCGTTGTACGAGCAGTACTTC	CASSSLYEQYF
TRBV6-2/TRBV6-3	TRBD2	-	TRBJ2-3	TGTGCCAGCAGTCAAGGGACTAGCGGGCCGGTCGTAGATACGCAGTATTTT	CASSQGTSGPVVDTQYF
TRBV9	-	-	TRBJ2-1	TGTGCCAGCAGCCCCACTGGGGGGAGGTCTTACAATGAGCAGTTCTTC	CASSPTGGRSYNEQFF
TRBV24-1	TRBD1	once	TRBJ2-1	TGTGCCACCAGTGATTTGCTGTCAGGGGGTGGGAATGAGCAGTTCTTC	CATSDLLSGGGNEQFF
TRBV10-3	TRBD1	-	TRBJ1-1	TGTGCCATCAGTGGTACAGGGGGCAGGACTGAAGCTTTCTTT	CAISGTGGRTEAFF
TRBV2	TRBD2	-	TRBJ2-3	TGTGCCAGCAGCCTCGGGAGGGGGACCCCGGCCACAGATACGCAGTATTTT	CASSLGRGTPATDTQYF
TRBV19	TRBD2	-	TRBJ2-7	TGTGCCACCTCCACCCTAGCGGGAGGGCCCTACGAGCAGTACTTC	CATSTLAGGPYEQYF
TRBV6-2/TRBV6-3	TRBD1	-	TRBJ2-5	TGTGCCAGCAGCCGTCGGACAGGGGGCTGGGGGACCCAGTACTTC	CASSRRTGGWGTQYF
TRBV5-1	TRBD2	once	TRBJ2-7	TGCGCCAGCAGCTGGCGGGAGCGGGGCTCCTACGAGCAGTACTTC	CASSWRERGSYEQYF
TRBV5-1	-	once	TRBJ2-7	TGCGCCAGCAGCTTGACAGGTCCCTACGAGCAGTACTTC	CASSLTGPYEQYF
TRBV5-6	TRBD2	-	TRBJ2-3	TGTGCCAGCAGCTTCGAGACGGGACTAGAAGAATTTTTAGATACGCAGTATTTT	CASSFETGLEEFLDTQYF
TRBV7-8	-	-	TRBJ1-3	TGTGCCAGCAGCTTAAGCCCACAGGGTGGAAACACCATATATTTT	CASSLSPQGGNTIYF
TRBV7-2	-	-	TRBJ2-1	TGTGCCAGCAGCTCTACAGGGAACTACAATGAGCAGTTCTTC	CASSSTGNYNEQFF
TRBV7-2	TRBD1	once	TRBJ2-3	TGTGCCAGCAGCATAACAGGGGGCGGGAAGCAGTATTTT	CASSITGGGKQYF
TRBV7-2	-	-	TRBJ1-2	TGTGCCAGCAGCCCATCAACAGGGCTTTATGGCTACACCTTC	CASSPSTGLYGYTF
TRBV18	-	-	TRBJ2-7	TGTGCCAGCTCACCACCAGGGCAGGGGTCACGCGAGCAGTACTTC	CASSPPGQGSREQYF
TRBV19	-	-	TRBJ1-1	TGTGCCAGTAGTATAGAGGGACTCACTGAAGCTTTCTTT	CASSIEGLTEAFF
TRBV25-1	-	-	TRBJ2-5	TGTGCCAGCAGTGAATTGGCTGGAGGGCCCCAAGAGACCCAGTACTTC	CASSELAGGPQETQYF
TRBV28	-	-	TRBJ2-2	TGTGCCAGCCGTACCGGAGGACGAGGCACCGGGGAGCTGTTTTTT	CASRTGGRGTGELFF
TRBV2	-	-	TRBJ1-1	TGTGCCAGCCTCGAAGGGGCTGACACTGAAGCTTTCTTT	CASLEGADTEAFF
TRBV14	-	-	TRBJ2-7	TGTGCCAGCAGCCAAGAGCGAGGGATAGGGTCCTACGAGCAGTACTTC	CASSQERGIGSYEQYF
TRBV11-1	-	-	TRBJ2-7	TGTGCCAGCAGCCCCCGTAGAGTTTCCTACGAGCAGTACTTC	CASSPRRVSYEQYF
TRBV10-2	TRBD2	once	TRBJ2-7	TGCGCCAGCAGTGACTCTAGCGGGAGCTCCTACGAGCAGTACTTC	CASSDSSGSSYEQYF
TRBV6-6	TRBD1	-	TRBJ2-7	TGTGCCAGCAGTTACTCGGGACAGGGGGCGCGGGAGCAGTACTTC	CASSYSGQGAREQYF
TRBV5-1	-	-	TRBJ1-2	TGCGCCAGCAGCTTGGCGTATATCGGTGGCTACACCTTC	CASSLAYIGGYTF
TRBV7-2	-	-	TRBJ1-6	TGTGCCAGCAGCCTAGGGCAGGTCATAAATTCACCCCTCCACTTT	CASSLGQVINSPLHF
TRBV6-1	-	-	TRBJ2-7	TGTGCCAGCAGTGAAGGCTCGCCACTAGCCGGCTACGAGCAGTACTTC	CASSEGSPLAGYEQYF
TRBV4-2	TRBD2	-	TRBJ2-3	TGTGCCAGCAGCCAAGCGACTAGCGGGAGGGATACGCAGTATTTT	CASSQATSGRDTQYF
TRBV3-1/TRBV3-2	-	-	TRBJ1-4	TGTGCCAGCAGCCAAGATGGAGGCACTAATGAAAAACTGTTTTTT	CASSQDGGTNEKLFF
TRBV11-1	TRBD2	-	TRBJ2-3	TGTGCCAGCAGCCAAGCGGGAGGTCTAGATACGCAGTATTTT	CASSQAGGLDTQYF
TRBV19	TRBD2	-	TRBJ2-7	TGTGCCAGTTCTGGGTTTAGCGGGAGGTCCTACGAGCAGTACTTC	CASSGFSGRSYEQYF
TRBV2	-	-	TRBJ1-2	TGTGCCAGCTCGTGGGGCAGGGAAGGCTACACCTTC	CASSWGREGYTF